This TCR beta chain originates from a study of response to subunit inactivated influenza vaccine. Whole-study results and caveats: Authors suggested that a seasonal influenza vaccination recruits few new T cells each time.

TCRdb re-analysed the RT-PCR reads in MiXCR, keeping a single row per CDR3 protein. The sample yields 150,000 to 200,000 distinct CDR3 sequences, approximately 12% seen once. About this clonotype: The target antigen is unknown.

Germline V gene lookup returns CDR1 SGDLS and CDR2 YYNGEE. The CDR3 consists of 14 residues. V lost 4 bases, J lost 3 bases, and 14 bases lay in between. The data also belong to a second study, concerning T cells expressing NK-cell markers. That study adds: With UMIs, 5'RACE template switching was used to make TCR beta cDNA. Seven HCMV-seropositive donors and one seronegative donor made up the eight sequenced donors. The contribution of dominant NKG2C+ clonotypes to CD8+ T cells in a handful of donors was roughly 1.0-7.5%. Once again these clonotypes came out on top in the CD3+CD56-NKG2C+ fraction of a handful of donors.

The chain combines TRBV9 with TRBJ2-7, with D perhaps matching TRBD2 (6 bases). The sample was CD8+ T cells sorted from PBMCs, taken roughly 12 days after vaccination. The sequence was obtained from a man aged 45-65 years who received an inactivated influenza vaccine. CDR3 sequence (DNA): TGTGCCAGCAGCCCTGGTGCGGGATTCTACGAGCAGTACTTC. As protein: CASSPGAGFYEQYF. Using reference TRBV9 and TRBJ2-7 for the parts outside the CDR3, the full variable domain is DSGVTQTPKHLITATGQRVTLRCSPRSGDLSVYWYQQSLDQGLQFLIQYYNGEERAKGNILERFSAQQFPDLHSELNLSSLELGDSALYFCASSPGAGFYEQYFGPGTRLTVT.